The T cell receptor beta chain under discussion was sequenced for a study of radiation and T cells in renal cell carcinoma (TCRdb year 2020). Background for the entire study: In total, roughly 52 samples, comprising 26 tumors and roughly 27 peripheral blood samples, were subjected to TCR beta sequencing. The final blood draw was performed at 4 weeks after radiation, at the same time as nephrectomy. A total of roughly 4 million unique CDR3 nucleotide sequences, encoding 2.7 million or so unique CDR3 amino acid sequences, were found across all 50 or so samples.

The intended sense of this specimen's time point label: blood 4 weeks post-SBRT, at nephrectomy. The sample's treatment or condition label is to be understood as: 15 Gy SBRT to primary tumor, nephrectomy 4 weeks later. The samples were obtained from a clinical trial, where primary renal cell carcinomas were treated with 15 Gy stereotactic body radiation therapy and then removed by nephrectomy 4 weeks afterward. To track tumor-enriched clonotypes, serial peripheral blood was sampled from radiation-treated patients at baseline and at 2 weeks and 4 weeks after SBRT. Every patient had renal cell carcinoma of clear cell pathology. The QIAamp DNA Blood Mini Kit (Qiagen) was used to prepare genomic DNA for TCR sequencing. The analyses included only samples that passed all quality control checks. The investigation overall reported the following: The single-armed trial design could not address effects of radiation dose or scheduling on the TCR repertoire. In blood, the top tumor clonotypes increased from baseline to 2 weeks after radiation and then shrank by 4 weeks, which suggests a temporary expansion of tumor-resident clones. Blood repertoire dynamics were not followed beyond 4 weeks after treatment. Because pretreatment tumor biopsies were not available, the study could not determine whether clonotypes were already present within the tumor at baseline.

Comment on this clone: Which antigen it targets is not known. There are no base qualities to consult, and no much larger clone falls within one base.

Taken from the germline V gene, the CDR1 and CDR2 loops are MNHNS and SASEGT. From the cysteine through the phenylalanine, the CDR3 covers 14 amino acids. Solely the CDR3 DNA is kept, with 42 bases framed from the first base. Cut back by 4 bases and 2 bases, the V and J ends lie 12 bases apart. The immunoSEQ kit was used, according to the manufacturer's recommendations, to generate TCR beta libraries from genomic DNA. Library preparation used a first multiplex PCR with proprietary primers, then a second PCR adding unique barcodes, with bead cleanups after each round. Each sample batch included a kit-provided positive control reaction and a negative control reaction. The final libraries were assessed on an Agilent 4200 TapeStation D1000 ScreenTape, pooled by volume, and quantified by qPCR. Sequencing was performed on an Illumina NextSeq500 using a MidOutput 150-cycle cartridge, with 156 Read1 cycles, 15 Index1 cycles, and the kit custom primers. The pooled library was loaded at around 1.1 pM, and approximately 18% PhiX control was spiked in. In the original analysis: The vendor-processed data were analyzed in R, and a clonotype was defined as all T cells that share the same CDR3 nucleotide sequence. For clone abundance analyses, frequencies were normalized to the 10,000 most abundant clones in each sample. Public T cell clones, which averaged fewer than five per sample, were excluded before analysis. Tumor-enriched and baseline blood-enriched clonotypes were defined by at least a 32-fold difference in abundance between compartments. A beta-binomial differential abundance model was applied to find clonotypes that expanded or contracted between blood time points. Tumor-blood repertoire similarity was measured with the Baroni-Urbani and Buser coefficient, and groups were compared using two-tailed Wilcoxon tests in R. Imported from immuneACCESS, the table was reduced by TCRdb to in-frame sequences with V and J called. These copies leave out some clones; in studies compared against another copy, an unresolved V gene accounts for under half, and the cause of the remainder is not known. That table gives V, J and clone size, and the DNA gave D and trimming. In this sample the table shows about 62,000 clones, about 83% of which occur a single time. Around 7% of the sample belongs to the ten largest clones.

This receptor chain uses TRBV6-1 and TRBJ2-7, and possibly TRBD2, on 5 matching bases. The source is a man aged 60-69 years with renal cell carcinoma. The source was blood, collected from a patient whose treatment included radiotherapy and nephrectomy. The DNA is TGTGCCAGCAGTGTGGAGGTCTTCCCCTACGAGCAGTACTTC. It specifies CASSVEVFPYEQYF.